The entry below describes one T cell receptor (beta chain). Its antigen is as yet unknown. The data stem from a study of shared clonotypes between healthy human individuals. Study findings and constraints: The authors expected sequencing depth to affect clonotype sharing among donors.

TCRdb's table, derived via immunoSEQ multiplex PCR, lists solely in-frame clones and lacks some. The table has hundreds of thousands of clones, roughly 95% seen once. V was clipped by 6 bases and J by 3 bases, with 12 bases between them. Germline V gives CDR1 LNHDA, CDR2 SQIVND (reference sequence). This CDR3 is 13 amino acids long. Source material: naive CD4+ T cells sorted from blood. The subset here: CD45RA+ positively selected. This chain joins TRBV19 and TRBJ2-7; either TRBD1 or TRBD2 may fit D (5 bases each). The receptor was derived from a woman under 40 in good health. CDR3 protein: CASSEGRVYEQYF. DNA of the CDR3: TGTGCCAGTAGCGAGGGACGAGTCTACGAGCAGTACTTC.